Following are 12 T cell receptor beta chains from one sample sequenced in a study of T cells in Graves' hyperthyroidism and ophthalmopathy. Researchers amplified the TCR beta CDR3 regions from RNA transcripts. Carried out on the TCR CDR3, a first-round RT-PCR used the HTBI primer set. One entry per CDR3 protein results from TCRdb running MiXCR on the multiplex PCR reads. The sample gives 490,000 or so distinct CDR3 sequences, 46% of which show up once; around 47% is in the top ten. Specimen: peripheral blood or thyroid tissue (not recorded which). The source of these receptors is an adult woman with Graves' disease, either hyperthyroidism or ophthalmopathy (not recorded which).

V and J are TRBV2 and TRBJ1-2; perhaps TRBD1 as D (6 bases). The germline V gene has CDR1 SNHLY and CDR2 FYNNEI. The CDR3 extends over 13 amino acids. V dropped 6 bases and J dropped 7 bases, with 15 bases sitting between them. CDR3 DNA: TGTGCCAGCAGCCACTTCGACAGGATTGGCTACACCTTC. This gives the protein CASSHFDRIGYTF.

This clonotype was seen ten or more times. The V and J genes are TRBV4-3 and TRBJ1-6, with D possibly matching TRBD1 (6 bases). Germline assignment: CDR1 LGHNA and CDR2 YSLEER. Between the trimmed V and J ends, which lost 4 bases and 5 bases, there was a span of 18 bases. This CDR3 region has 17 residues. CDR3 sequence reads: CASSPKLSGTHNSPLHF. The DNA for the CDR3 is TGCGCCAGCAGCCCTAAACTATCCGGGACACATAATTCACCCCTCCACTTT.

This clonotype was observed many times. The rearrangement uses TRBV7-2 and TRBJ2-2; 9 bases are shared with TRBD2. J lost 4 bases, V lost 4 bases, and 7 bases had no gene match. The CDR3 is made up of 16 amino acids. CDR1 is SGHTA, CDR2 FQGNSA, per germline. The CDR3 is CASSSRSSGTTGELFF. The CDR3 DNA is TGTGCCAGCAGCTCCCGTTCTAGCGGGACCACCGGGGAGCTGTTTTTT. The complete variable domain, with remaining parts taken from reference TRBV7-2 and TRBJ2-2, reads GAGVSQSPSNKVTEKGKDVELRCDPISGHTALYWYRQSLGQGLEFLIYFQGNSAPDKSGLPSDRFSAERTGGSVSTLTIQRTQQEDSAVYLCASSSRSSGTTGELFFGEGSRLTVL.

This clonotype was observed at least ten times. This chain connects TRBV19 to TRBJ1-1; 8 nucleotides line up with TRBD1. The V and J ends lost 6 bases and 3 bases, in that order; junction bases with no gene match: 6. The CDR3 is 14 amino acids. From germline, CDR1 is LNHDA and CDR2 SQIVND (reference sequence). The CDR3 DNA reads TGTGCCAGTAGCGCGACAGGGGTGCACACTGAAGCTTTCTTT. As protein: CASSATGVHTEAFF.

This clonotype has ten or more counts. The rearrangement links TRBV20-1 to TRBJ1-6; TRBD1 is a possible D gene (6 bases). Germline V gene lookup returns CDR1 DFQATT and CDR2 SNEGSKA (reference sequence). V dropped 1 base and J dropped 0 bases, with 19 bases sitting between them. The CDR3 is 19 amino acids. This CDR3 reads CSARGRTAFQSSYNSPLHF. CDR3 coding DNA: TGCAGTGCTAGAGGGAGGACAGCCTTTCAAAGCTCCTATAATTCACCCCTCCACTTT.

Many counts were recorded for this clonotype. The chain employs TRBV12-3 or TRBV12-4 and TRBJ1-5; D unclear. V was trimmed by 3 bases and J by 6 bases, leaving 6 bases between them. The CDR3 is 12 residues long. The DNA of the CDR3 is TGTGCCAGCAGTTTTAGTGGTCAGCCCCAGCATTTT. Its protein is CASSFSGQPQHF.

This clonotype has ten or more counts. V and J are TRBV10-3 and TRBJ1-6, with 8 nucleotides matching TRBD1. V lost 8 bases and J lost 9; bases outside the gene matches: 12. Germline V gives CDR1 ENHRY, CDR2 SYGVKD. The CDR3 spans 15 residues. CDR3 loop: CAIQKADREGSPLHF. CDR3 nucleotides: TGTGCCATCCAGAAGGCGGACAGGGAAGGTTCACCCCTCCACTTT.

The V call is TRBV29-1, the J call TRBJ1-2; TRBD1 aligns across 8 bases. Losses at the gene ends were 7 bases for V and 5 bases for J; bases not matched to a gene: 15. Germline CDR1 SQVTM, CDR2 ANQGSEA. CDR3 length: 15 residues. CDR3 amino acids: CSAIPLGQGPYGYTF. In DNA, the CDR3 is TGCAGCGCTATACCCCTCGGACAGGGCCCTTATGGCTACACCTTC. The whole variable domain, filled in from reference TRBV29-1 and TRBJ1-2, reads SAVISQKPSRDICQRGTSLTIQCQVDSQVTMMFWYRQQPGQSLTLIATANQGSEATYESGFVIDKFPISRPNLTFSTLTVSNMSPEDSSIYLCSAIPLGQGPYGYTFGSGTRLTVV.

V gene TRBV29-1 combines with J gene TRBJ1-2; D is uncertain. The CDR3 runs 13 residues. The V and J ends lost 3 bases and 2 bases respectively, with 10 bases between them. The germline CDR1 and CDR2 sequences are SQVTM and ANQGSEA. Written as DNA, the CDR3 is TGCAGCGTTGACATCGGGCCGAACTATGGCTACACCTTC. Encoded protein: CSVDIGPNYGYTF.

V is TRBV7-2 and J is TRBJ2-2, with D perhaps matching TRBD2 (6 bases). Looked up from germline, CDR1 is SGHTA and CDR2 is FQGNSA. V dropped 5 bases and J dropped 5 bases, with 12 bases sitting between them. The CDR3 totals 14 residues. In DNA form, the CDR3 reads TGTGCCAGCAGCCAAAGCCGGGAGACCGGGGAGCTGTTTTTT. Translation: CASSQSRETGELFF.

The chain carries TRBV11-2 and TRBJ1-1; D may be TRBD1 (5 bases). The V gene lost 8 bases and the J gene lost 5 bases, with 15 bases spanning the gap. The CDR3 has 13 residues. Germline CDR1 and CDR2: SGHAT and FQNNGV. In DNA form, the CDR3 reads TGTGCCAGCTCCACGCAGGGAAGAACTGAAGCTTTCTTT. It codes for CASSTQGRTEAFF.

This sequence joins TRBV20-1 and TRBJ1-1; the D is unclear. The CDR3 runs 17 residues. Germline assignment: CDR1 DFQATT and CDR2 SNEGSKA (reference sequence). Trimming left V 0 bases short and J 0 bases short, with 17 bases between. The CDR3 spells CSARDAGSGSLNTEAFF. Written as DNA, the CDR3 is TGCAGTGCTAGAGATGCGGGATCGGGCAGCCTGAACACTGAAGCTTTCTTT.